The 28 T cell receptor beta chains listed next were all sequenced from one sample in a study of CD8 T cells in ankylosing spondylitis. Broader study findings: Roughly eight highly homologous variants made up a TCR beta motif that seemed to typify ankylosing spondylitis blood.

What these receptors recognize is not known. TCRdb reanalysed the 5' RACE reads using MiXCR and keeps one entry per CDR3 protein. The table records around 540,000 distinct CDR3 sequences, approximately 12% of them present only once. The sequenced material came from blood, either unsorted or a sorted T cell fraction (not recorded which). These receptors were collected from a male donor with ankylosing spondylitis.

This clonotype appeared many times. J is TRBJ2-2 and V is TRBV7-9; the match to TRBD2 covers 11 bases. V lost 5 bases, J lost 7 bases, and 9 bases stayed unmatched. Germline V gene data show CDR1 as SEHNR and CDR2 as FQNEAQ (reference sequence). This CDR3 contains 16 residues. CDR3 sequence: CASSTSGSRDIGELFF. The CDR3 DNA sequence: TGTGCCAGCAGCACTAGCGGGAGCCGAGACATCGGGGAGCTGTTTTTT.

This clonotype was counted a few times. CDR3 amino acids: CASSLTGVADTQYF. CDR3 bases: TGTGCCAGCAGCCTAACAGGGGTCGCAGATACGCAGTATTTT. The gene calls are TRBV7-7 and TRBJ2-3; 7 nucleotides line up with TRBD1. V trimming: 5 bases; J trimming: 4 bases; junction bases outside the gene matches: 6. From germline, CDR1 is SSHAT and CDR2 FNYEAQ (reference sequence). The CDR3 is made up of 14 amino acids.

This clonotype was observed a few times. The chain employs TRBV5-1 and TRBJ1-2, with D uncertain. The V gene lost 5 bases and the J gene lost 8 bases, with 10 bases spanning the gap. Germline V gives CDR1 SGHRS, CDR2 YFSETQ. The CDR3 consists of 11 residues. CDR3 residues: CASSAGEGYTF. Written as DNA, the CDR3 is TGCGCCAGCAGTGCTGGTGAAGGCTACACCTTC.

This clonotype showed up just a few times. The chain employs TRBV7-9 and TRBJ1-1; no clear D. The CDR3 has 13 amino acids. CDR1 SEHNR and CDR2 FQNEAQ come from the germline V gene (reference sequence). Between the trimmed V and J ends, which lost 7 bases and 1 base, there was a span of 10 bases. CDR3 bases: TGTGCCAGCAACCAAAAGGCGAACACTGAAGCTTTCTTT. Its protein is CASNQKANTEAFF.

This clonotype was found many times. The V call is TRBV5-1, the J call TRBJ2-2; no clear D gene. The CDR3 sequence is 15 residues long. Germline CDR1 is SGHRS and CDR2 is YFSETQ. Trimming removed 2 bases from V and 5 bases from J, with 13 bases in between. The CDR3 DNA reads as TGCGCCAGCAGCTTCGTGGGCAGTGGAACCGGGGAGCTGTTTTTT. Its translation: CASSFVGSGTGELFF.

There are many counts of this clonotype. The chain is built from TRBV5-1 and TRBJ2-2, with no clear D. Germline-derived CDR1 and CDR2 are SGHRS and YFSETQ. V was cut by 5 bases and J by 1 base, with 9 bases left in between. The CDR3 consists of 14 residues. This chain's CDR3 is CASSSAENTGELFF. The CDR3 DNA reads TGCGCCAGCAGTTCGGCGGAGAACACCGGGGAGCTGTTTTTT.

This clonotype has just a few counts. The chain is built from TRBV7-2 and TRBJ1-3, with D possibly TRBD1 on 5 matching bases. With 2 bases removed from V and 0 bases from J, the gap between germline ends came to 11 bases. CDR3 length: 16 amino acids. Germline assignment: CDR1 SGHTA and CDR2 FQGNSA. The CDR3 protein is CASSLWGSLSGNTIYF. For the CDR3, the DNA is TGTGCCAGCAGCTTATGGGGCAGTCTCTCTGGAAACACCATATATTTT.

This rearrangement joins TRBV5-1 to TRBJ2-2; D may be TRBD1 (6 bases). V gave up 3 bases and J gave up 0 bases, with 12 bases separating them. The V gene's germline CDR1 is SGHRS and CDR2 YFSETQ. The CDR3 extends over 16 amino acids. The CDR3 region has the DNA TGCGCCAGCAGCTCTGGACAGTTCTCGAACACCGGGGAGCTGTTTTTT. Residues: CASSSGQFSNTGELFF.

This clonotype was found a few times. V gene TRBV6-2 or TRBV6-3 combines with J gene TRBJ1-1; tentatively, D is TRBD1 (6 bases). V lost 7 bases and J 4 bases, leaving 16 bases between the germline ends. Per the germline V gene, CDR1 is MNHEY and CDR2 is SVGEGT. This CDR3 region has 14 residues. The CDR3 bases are TGTGCCAGCACCAACAGGGCCTTGGGCACTGAAGCTTTCTTT. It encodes CASTNRALGTEAFF.

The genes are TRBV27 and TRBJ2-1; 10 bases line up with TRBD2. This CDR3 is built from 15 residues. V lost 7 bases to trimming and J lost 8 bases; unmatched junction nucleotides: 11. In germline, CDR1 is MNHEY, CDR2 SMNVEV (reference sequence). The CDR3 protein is CASKTASGSSHEQFF. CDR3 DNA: TGTGCCAGCAAAACCGCTAGCGGGAGCAGTCATGAGCAGTTCTTC.

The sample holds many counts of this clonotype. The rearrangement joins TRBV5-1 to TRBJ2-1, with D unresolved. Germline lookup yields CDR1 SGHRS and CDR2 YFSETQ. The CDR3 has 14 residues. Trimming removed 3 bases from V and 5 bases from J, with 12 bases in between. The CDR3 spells CASSWGLTHNEQFF. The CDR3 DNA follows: TGCGCCAGCAGCTGGGGATTGACTCACAATGAGCAGTTCTTC.

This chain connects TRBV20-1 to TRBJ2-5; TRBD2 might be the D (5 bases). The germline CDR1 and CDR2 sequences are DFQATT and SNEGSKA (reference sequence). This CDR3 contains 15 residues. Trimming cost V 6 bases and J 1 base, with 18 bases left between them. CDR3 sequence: CSATSGARIQETQYF. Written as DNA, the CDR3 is TGCAGTGCAACAAGCGGCGCGAGAATCCAAGAGACCCAGTACTTC.

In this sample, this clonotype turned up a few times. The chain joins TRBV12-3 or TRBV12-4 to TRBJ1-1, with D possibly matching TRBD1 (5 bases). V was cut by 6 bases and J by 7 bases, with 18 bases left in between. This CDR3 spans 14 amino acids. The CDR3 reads CASSLQGTVVEAFF. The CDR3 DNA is TGTGCCAGCAGCCTTCAGGGCACAGTGGTTGAAGCTTTCTTT.

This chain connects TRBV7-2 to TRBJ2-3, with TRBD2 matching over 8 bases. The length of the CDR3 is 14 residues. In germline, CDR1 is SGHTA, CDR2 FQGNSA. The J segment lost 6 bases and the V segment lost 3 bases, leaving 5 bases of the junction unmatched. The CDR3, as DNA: TGTGCCAGCAGCTTGCGAGCGGGAGCGGATACGCAGTATTTT. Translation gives CASSLRAGADTQYF.

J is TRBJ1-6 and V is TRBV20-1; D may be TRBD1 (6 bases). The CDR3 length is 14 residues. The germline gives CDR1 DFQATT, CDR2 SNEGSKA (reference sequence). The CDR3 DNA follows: TGCAGCACTAGGGGCGGCAGGGGTAATTCACCCCTCCACTTT. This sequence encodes CSTRGGRGNSPLHF.

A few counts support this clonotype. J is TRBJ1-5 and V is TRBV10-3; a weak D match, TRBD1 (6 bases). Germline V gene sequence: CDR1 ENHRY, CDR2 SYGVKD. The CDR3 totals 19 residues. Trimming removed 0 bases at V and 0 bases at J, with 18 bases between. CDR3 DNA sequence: TGTGCCATCAGTGAGTCTGGCAGGGGCCAAACCTATAGCAATCAGCCCCAGCATTTT. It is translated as CAISESGRGQTYSNQPQHF.

CDR3 region: CSGCGSYEQYF. CDR3 in DNA: TGCAGCGGTTGTGGGTCCTACGAGCAGTACTTC. V is TRBV29-1 and J is TRBJ2-7; no firm D call. This CDR3 region has 11 residues. Trimming cost V 7 bases and J 1 base, with 8 bases left between them. The germline gives CDR1 SQVTM, CDR2 ANQGSEA.

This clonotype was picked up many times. The CDR3 sequence is CASSRTSGTFNEQFF. The DNA of the CDR3 is TGTGCCAGCAGTCGGACTAGCGGGACTTTCAATGAGCAGTTCTTC. The chain carries TRBV11-2 and TRBJ2-1; 12 bases match TRBD2. After removal of 6 bases from V and 6 bases from J, the junction contained 6 bases not matched to a gene. The CDR3 has 15 residues. Germline CDR1 reads SGHAT; CDR2 reads FQNNGV.

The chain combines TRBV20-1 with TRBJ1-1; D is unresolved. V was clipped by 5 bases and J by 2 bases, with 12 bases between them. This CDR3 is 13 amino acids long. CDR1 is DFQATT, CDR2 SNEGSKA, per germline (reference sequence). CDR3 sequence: CSAFSGVNTEAFF. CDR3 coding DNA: TGCAGTGCTTTTAGCGGAGTAAACACTGAAGCTTTCTTT.

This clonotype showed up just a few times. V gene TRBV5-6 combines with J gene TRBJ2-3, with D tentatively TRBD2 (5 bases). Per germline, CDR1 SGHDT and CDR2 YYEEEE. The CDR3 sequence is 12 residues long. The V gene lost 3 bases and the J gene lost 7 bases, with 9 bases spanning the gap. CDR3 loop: CASSSDWNTQYF. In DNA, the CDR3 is TGTGCCAGCAGCTCGGACTGGAATACGCAGTATTTT.

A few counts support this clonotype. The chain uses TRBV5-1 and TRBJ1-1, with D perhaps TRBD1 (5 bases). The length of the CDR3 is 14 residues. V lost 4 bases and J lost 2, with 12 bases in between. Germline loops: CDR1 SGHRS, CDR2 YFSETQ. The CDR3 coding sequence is TGCGCCAGCAGCCCGACCCAGGGTAACACTGAAGCTTTCTTT. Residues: CASSPTQGNTEAFF.

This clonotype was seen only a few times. CDR3 amino acids: CSARWGSLSGLDNEQFF. CDR3 sequence (DNA): TGCAGTGCTAGATGGGGTTCACTAAGCGGCCTGGACAATGAGCAGTTCTTC. V usage is TRBV20-1 and J usage is TRBJ2-1; weak D call: TRBD2 (5 bases). With 2 bases removed from V and 5 bases from J, the gap between germline ends came to 22 bases. Germline lookup yields CDR1 DFQATT and CDR2 SNEGSKA (reference sequence). This CDR3 is built from 17 residues.

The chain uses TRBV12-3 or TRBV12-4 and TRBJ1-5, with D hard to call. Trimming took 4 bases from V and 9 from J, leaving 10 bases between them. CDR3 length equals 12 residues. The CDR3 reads CASSYGRGPQHF. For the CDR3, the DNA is TGTGCCAGCAGTTACGGGCGCGGGCCCCAGCATTTT.

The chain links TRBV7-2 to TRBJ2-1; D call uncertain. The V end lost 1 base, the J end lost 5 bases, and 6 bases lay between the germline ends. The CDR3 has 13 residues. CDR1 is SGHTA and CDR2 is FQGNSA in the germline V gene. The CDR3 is CASSLVRNNEQFF. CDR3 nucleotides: TGTGCCAGCAGCTTAGTTCGCAACAATGAGCAGTTCTTC.

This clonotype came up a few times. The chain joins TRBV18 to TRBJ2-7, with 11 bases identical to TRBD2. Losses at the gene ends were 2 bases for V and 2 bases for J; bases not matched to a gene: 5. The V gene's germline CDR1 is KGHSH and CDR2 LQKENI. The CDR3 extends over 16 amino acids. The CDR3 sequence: CASSPMSTSGAYEQYF. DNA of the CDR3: TGTGCCAGCTCACCAATGTCGACTAGCGGGGCCTACGAGCAGTACTTC.

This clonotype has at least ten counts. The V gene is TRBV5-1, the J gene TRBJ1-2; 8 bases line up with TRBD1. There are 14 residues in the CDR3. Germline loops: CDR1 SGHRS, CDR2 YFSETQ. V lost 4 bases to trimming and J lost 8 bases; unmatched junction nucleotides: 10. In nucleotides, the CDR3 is TGCGCCAGCAGCGACAGGGGACGCGGTAGGGGCTACACCTTC. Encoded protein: CASSDRGRGRGYTF.

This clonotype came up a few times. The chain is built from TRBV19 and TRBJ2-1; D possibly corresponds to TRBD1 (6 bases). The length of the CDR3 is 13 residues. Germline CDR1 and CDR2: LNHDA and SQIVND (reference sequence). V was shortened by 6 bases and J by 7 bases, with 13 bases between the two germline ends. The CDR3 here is CASRPRGINEQFF. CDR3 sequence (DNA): TGTGCCAGTAGGCCAAGGGGGATAAATGAGCAGTTCTTC.

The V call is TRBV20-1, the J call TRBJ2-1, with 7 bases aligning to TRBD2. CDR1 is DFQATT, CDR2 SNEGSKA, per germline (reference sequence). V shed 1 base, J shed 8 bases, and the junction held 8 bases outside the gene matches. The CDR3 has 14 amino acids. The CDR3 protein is CSARAGLPRDEQFF. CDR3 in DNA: TGCAGTGCTAGAGCGGGACTACCCAGGGATGAGCAGTTCTTC.